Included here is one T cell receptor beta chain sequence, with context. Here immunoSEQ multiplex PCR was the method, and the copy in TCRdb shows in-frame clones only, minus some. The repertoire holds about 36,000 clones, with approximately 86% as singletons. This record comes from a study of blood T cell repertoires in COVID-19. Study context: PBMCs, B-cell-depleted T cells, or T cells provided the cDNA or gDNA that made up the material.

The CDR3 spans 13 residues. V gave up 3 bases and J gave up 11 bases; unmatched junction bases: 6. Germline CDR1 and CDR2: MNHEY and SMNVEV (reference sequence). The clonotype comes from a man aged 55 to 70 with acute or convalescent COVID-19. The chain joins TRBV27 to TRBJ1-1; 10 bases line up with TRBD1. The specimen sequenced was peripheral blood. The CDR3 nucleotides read TGTGCCAGCAGTTTCGGACAGGGGGTGAGTGCTTTCTTT. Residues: CASSFGQGVSAFF.